The 5 T cell receptor beta chains reported below all come from one sample, sequenced in a study of T cell changes during pregnancy in multiple sclerosis. Some clones are missing from TCRdb's copy, which holds only in-frame ones; the method was immunoSEQ multiplex PCR. Of 35,000 or so clones detected, roughly 85% appear once; the ten largest clones hold roughly 1.2%. The material was CD4+ T cells from peripheral blood mononuclear cells, obtained before pregnancy. The receptor source for this set is a female donor with multiple sclerosis, enrolled in a pregnancy study.

This CDR3 is CASKGQGGEKLFF. The DNA for the CDR3 is TGTGCCAGCAAAGGCCAGGGAGGGGAAAAACTGTTTTTT. The chain combines TRBV6-5 with TRBJ1-4, with D possibly being TRBD1 (5 bases). Per germline, CDR1 MNHEY and CDR2 SVGAGI. V lost 7 bases and J 8 bases, leaving 14 bases between the germline ends. There are 13 residues in the CDR3.

This clone was counted a single time. The chain is built from TRBV13 and TRBJ2-1; TRBD1 aligns across 7 bases. This CDR3 is built from 14 residues. CDR1 PRHDT and CDR2 FYEKMQ come from the germline V gene (reference sequence). The J segment lost 8 bases and the V segment lost 1 base, leaving 5 bases of the junction unmatched. This CDR3 reads CASSLEQGPHEQFF. The CDR3, as DNA: TGTGCCAGCAGCTTAGAACAGGGGCCCCATGAGCAGTTCTTC.

This rearrangement joins TRBV5-1 to TRBJ2-7, with D perhaps TRBD1 (6 bases). Germline V gene sequence: CDR1 SGHRS, CDR2 YFSETQ. The CDR3 has 14 residues. V lost 4 bases and J lost 0, with 11 bases in between. The CDR3 coding sequence is TGCGCCAGCAGCCCGTACAGGGACTCCTACGAGCAGTACTTC. Translation: CASSPYRDSYEQYF.

This chain uses TRBV30 with TRBJ2-5; D perhaps matches TRBD2 (7 bases). This CDR3 region has 14 residues. V was clipped by 0 bases and J by 5 bases, with 13 bases between them. Germline CDR1 and CDR2: GTSNPN and SVGIG (reference sequence). The CDR3 here is CAWSVGGRGETQYF. For the CDR3, the DNA is TGTGCCTGGAGTGTGGGGGGGCGCGGTGAGACCCAGTACTTC.

V and J are TRBV18 and TRBJ2-2; D gene ambiguous. CDR3 length: 14 amino acids. The V end was cut by 1 base, the J end by 7 bases, with 10 bases between. Germline CDR1 and CDR2: KGHSH and LQKENI. The CDR3 protein is CASSPRQQIGELFF. The CDR3 coding sequence is TGTGCCAGCTCACCACGGCAACAAATCGGGGAGCTGTTTTTT.